This entry concerns a single T cell receptor beta chain. These data are taken from a study of pediatric ulcerative colitis. Measured with immunoSEQ multiplex PCR; TCRdb has only the in-frame clones, and not every one. Seen here are 5,000 or so clones, around nine tenths observed once, and the top ten hold 0.9% to 1.4%. The ends were cut back, 6 bases at V and 8 bases at J, with 19 bases in the middle. Germline V CDR1 and CDR2: SNHLY, FYNNEI. The CDR3 is made up of 15 amino acids. This clonotype was obtained from a boy between 10 and 17 years old who was a control in a study of pediatric ulcerative colitis. Sequencing was carried out using blood. This chain connects TRBV2 to TRBJ1-4; the D is unclear. CDR3 amino acids: CASSSVSDYGEKLFF. Written as DNA, the CDR3 is TGTGCCAGCAGCTCGGTGTCGGATTACGGGGAAAAACTGTTTTTT.